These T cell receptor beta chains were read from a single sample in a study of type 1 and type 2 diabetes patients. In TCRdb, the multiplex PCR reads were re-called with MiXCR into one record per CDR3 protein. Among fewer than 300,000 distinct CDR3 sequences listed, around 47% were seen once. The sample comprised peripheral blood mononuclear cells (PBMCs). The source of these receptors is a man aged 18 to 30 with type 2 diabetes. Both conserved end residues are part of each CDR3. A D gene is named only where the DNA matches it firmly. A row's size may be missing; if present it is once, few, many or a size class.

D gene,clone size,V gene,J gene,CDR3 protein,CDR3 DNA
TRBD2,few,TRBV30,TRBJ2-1,CARGLAGAYNEQFF,TGTGCCAGGGGACTAGCGGGGGCGTACAATGAGCAGTTCTTC
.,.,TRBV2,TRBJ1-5,CASSEGGGLKPQHF,TGTGCCAGCAGTGAAGGTGGGGGACTGAAGCCCCAGCATTTT
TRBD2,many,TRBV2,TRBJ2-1,CASVTSGGYNEQFF,TGTGCCAGCGTGACTAGCGGGGGGTACAATGAGCAGTTCTTC
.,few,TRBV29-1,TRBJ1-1,CSVRDKMNTEAFF,TGCAGCGTTAGGGACAAAATGAACACTGAAGCTTTCTTT
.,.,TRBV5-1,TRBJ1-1,CASKTGTEAFF,TGCGCCAGCAAAACCGGGACCGAAGCTTTCTTT
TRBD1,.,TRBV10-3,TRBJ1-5,CAISDGTGGGQPQHF,TGTGCCATCAGTGATGGGACAGGGGGCGGTCAGCCCCAGCATTTT
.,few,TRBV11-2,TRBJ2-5,CASNRWGAQETQYF,TGTGCCAGCAACCGGTGGGGTGCCCAAGAGACCCAGTACTTC
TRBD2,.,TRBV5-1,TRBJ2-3,CASSSGTSGGWVRTDTQYF,TGCGCCAGCAGCTCAGGGACTAGTGGGGGTTGGGTCAGGACAGATACGCAGTATTTT
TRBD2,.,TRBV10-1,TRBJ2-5,CASSITSGGQVTQYF,TGCGCCAGCAGTATTACTAGCGGGGGTCAAGTGACCCAGTACTTC
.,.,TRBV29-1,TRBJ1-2,CSVEDQPGYGYTF,TGCAGCGTTGAAGATCAGCCCGGGTATGGCTACACCTTC
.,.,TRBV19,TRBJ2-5,CASSNQGIGTQYF,TGTGCCAGTAGTAACCAGGGAATAGGGACCCAGTACTTC
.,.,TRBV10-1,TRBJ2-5,CASSSSGQEQETQYF,TGCGCCAGCAGTAGTTCCGGGCAGGAACAAGAGACCCAGTACTTC
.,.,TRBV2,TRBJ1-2,CASSEEELYGYTF,TGTGCCAGCAGCGAAGAGGAACTCTATGGCTACACCTTC
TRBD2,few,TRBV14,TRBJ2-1,CASSLGTSGRRGGPNEQFF,TGTGCCAGCAGCCTCGGGACTAGCGGGAGACGAGGTGGGCCCAATGAGCAGTTCTTC
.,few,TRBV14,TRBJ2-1,CASSQSRTIQFF,TGTGCCAGCAGCCAATCAAGGACTATACAGTTCTTC
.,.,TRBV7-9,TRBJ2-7,CASSSSDKVEQYF,TGTGCCAGCAGCTCCTCGGACAAGGTCGAGCAGTACTTC
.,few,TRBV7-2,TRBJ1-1,CASSPFGPMNTEAFF,TGTGCCAGCAGCCCCTTCGGACCGATGAACACTGAAGCTTTCTTT
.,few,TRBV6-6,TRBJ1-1,CASSELWDPFSEAFF,TGTGCCAGCAGTGAACTTTGGGACCCGTTCAGTGAAGCTTTCTTT
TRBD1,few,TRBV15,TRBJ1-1,CATSSLRQGAGTEAFF,TGTGCCACCAGCAGCCTTCGACAGGGGGCCGGCACTGAAGCTTTCTTT
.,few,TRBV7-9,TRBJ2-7,CASSPPAGYEQYF,TGTGCCAGCAGCCCACCAGCCGGGTACGAGCAGTACTTC
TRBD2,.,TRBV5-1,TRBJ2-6,CASSPAGGRKGANVLTF,TGCGCCAGCAGCCCTGCGGGGGGGCGGAAAGGGGCCAACGTCCTGACTTTC
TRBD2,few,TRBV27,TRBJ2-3,CASMDSGRGVDTQYF,TGTGCCAGCATGGATAGCGGGAGAGGGGTAGATACGCAGTATTTT
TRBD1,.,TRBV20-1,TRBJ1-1,CSVERGPSTEAFF,TGCAGCGTTGAAAGGGGGCCGAGCACTGAAGCTTTCTTT